Listed below are T cell receptor beta chains from one sample, sequenced in a study of CD8 T cells in ankylosing spondylitis. TCRdb fed the 5' RACE reads into MiXCR, producing one record per CDR3 protein. The repertoire has approximately 140,000 distinct CDR3 sequences, 15% to 20% of them found once; the top ten carry roughly a third. Sequencing was done on a sample of blood, either unsorted or a sorted T cell fraction (not recorded which). These receptors all come from a male donor with ankylosing spondylitis. CDR3s include the opening cysteine and the closing phenylalanine or tryptophan. The D gene is left open where the match is weak. Expanded clones are given a class, and other clones once, few, many or no size at all.

clone_size	v_call	j_call	d_call	cdr3_length	cdr3_aa	cdr3_nt
.	TRBV7-4	TRBJ1-5	TRBD1	12	CASSPSDRGESF	TGTGCCAGCAGCCCCTCCGACAGGGGAGAATCATTT
many	TRBV5-1	TRBJ1-5	TRBD1	15	CASSPQGASNQPQHF	TGCGCCAGCAGCCCACAGGGGGCTAGCAATCAGCCCCAGCATTTT
.	TRBV2	TRBJ2-1	.	14	CATGVTTSYNEQFF	TGTGCCACCGGAGTTACGACCTCCTACAATGAGCAGTTCTTC
.	TRBV27	TRBJ2-7	TRBD2	13	CASSFGLANEQYF	TGTGCCAGCAGTTTCGGACTAGCGAACGAGCAGTACTTC
few	TRBV9	TRBJ2-1	.	12	CASSGRETEQFF	TGTGCCAGCAGCGGCAGGGAGACCGAGCAGTTCTTC
.	TRBV24-1	TRBJ2-1	TRBD2	16	CATSAAGGPWGNEQFF	TGTGCCACCAGTGCGGCGGGAGGGCCTTGGGGCAATGAGCAGTTCTTC
.	TRBV11-2	TRBJ2-5	.	14	CASRLEGHSETQYF	TGTGCCAGCAGATTAGAAGGGCACTCGGAGACCCAGTACTTC
few	TRBV12-3/TRBV12-4	TRBJ2-3	TRBD2	16	CASSFTSGRYTDTQYF	TGTGCCAGCAGTTTTACTAGCGGGAGGTACACAGATACGCAGTATTTT
few	TRBV27	TRBJ2-7	.	15	CASRPETIGLYEQYF	TGTGCCAGCAGACCAGAGACTATCGGGCTCTACGAGCAGTACTTC
many	TRBV29-1	TRBJ2-1	.	13	CSARDQTFDEQFF	TGCAGCGCCCGGGATCAAACCTTCGATGAGCAGTTCTTC
.	TRBV4-3	TRBJ1-2	TRBD1	13	CASTNGTAYGYTF	TGCGCCAGCACGAACGGGACAGCCTATGGCTACACCTTC
few	TRBV5-1	TRBJ2-7	.	14	CASRPTGTYYEQYF	TGCGCCAGCAGACCGACCGGGACGTACTACGAGCAGTACTTC
.	TRBV7-9	TRBJ2-3	TRBD1	16	CAGSPNRGGSTDTQYF	TGTGCCGGCAGCCCAAACAGGGGCGGTAGCACAGATACGCAGTATTTT
.	TRBV5-6	TRBJ1-1	.	13	CASSFVRYTEAFF	TGTGCCAGCAGCTTTGTCAGATACACTGAAGCTTTCTTT
.	TRBV13	TRBJ2-7	TRBD1	16	CASTFQFGQGNYEQYF	TGTGCCAGCACCTTTCAGTTTGGACAGGGTAACTACGAGCAGTACTTC
few	TRBV6-5	TRBJ1-4	TRBD1	19	CASSYSKWDRGPANEKLFF	TGTGCCAGCAGTTATTCGAAATGGGACAGGGGGCCGGCTAATGAAAAACTGTTTTTT
.	TRBV27	TRBJ2-2	.	13	CASSFPNTGEPFF	TGTGCCAGCAGTTTCCCTAACACCGGGGAGCCGTTTTTT
.	TRBV12-3/TRBV12-4	TRBJ2-3	TRBD2	14	CAIRLAGGPDTQYF	TGTGCCATCAGACTAGCGGGAGGGCCAGATACGCAGTATTTT
few	TRBV6-4	TRBJ2-1	.	13	CASSEELGNEQFF	TGTGCCAGCAGTGAGGAGCTAGGGAATGAGCAGTTCTTC
few	TRBV10-3	TRBJ2-5	.	16	CAIRNRVDGPKETQYF	TGTGCCATCAGGAACAGGGTCGACGGCCCTAAAGAGACCCAGTACTTC